One sample yielded the 22 T cell receptor beta chains listed below, sequenced in a study of blood T cells in healthy people across ages. For the second PCR, which ran for roughly 6 to 12 cycles, a sample-barcoded 5' primer and a J-beta primer mix were used. TCRdb processed the 5' RACE reads anew with MiXCR; each CDR3 protein has one entry. The sample gives roughly 860,000 distinct CDR3 sequences, around two thirds of which show up once; about a quarter is in the top ten. Specimen: blood. The receptors were gathered from a man in his thirties or forties in good health.

There are a few counts of this clonotype. CDR3 DNA sequence: TGTGCCAGCAGTTTCCTAGCGGGGGGCAAAGATACGCAGTATTTT. Translating it yields CASSFLAGGKDTQYF. The rearrangement links TRBV12-3 or TRBV12-4 to TRBJ2-3; 11 nucleotides align to TRBD2. CDR3 length: 15 amino acids. After removal of 3 bases from V and 5 bases from J, the junction contained 4 bases not matched to a gene.

The gene calls are TRBV7-3 and TRBJ1-6; D may be TRBD1 (6 bases). This CDR3 region has 16 residues. Germline CDR1 SGHTA, CDR2 FQGTGA. V was shortened by 5 bases and J by 7 bases, with 18 bases between the two germline ends. CDR3 protein: CASSPHAGAENSPLHF. CDR3 bases: TGTGCCAGCAGCCCCCATGCAGGGGCAGAAAATTCACCCCTCCACTTT.

The CDR3 loop is CASSRRGGGETDTQYF. CDR3 sequence (DNA): TGTGCCAGCAGCCGTCGGGGCGGGGGCGAGACAGATACGCAGTATTTT. The genes are TRBV7-9 and TRBJ2-3, with D possibly TRBD2 on 7 matching bases. The CDR3 contains 16 residues. With 5 bases removed from V and 3 bases from J, the gap between germline ends came to 18 bases. CDR1 SEHNR and CDR2 FQNEAQ come from the germline V gene (reference sequence).

This chain connects TRBV12-3 or TRBV12-4 to TRBJ2-7, with D perhaps matching TRBD2 (5 bases). The ends were cut back, 8 bases at V and 2 bases at J, with 10 bases in the middle. There are 12 residues in the CDR3. This CDR3 is CASSGITYEQYF. The CDR3 DNA sequence: TGTGCCAGCTCCGGGATCACCTACGAGCAGTACTTC.

The rearrangement joins TRBV4-2 to TRBJ1-5; 8 bases match TRBD1. CDR1 LGHNA and CDR2 YNFKEQ come from the germline V gene. The CDR3 contains 15 residues. J lost 6 bases, V lost 0 bases, and 4 bases had no gene match. CDR3 coding DNA: TGTGCCAGCAGCCAAGACGCAGGGACAGGTCAGCCCCAGCATTTT. Residues: CASSQDAGTGQPQHF.

This clonotype was seen more than once but under ten times. The genes are TRBV7-2 and TRBJ2-7; TRBD2 matches at 7 bases. V shed 0 bases and J 2 bases; nucleotides not matched to a gene: 7. Germline V gene lookup returns CDR1 SGHTA and CDR2 FQGNSA. The CDR3 has 16 residues. The CDR3 DNA follows: TGTGCCAGCAGCTTAGCATACGAGCGGGGTACCTACGAGCAGTACTTC. The encoded protein is CASSLAYERGTYEQYF.

The chain couples TRBV12-3 or TRBV12-4 to TRBJ2-1; the match to TRBD2 covers 10 bases. V trimming: 6 bases; J trimming: 5 bases; junction bases outside the gene matches: 7. CDR3 size: 15 residues. CDR3 region: CASSGLAVDHNEQFF. CDR3 sequence (DNA): TGTGCCAGCAGCGGACTAGCGGTAGATCACAATGAGCAGTTCTTC.

J is TRBJ2-5 and V is TRBV7-2, with 11 bases lining up with TRBD2. The V segment lost 4 bases and the J segment 11 bases; nucleotides outside the gene matches: 6. CDR1 and CDR2 from the germline V gene are SGHTA and FQGNSA. The CDR3 spans 13 residues. DNA of the CDR3: TGTGCCAGCAGCTCATTAGCGGGAGGGGAGCAGTACTTC. Its translation: CASSSLAGGEQYF.

This clonotype was detected once. V is TRBV5-1 and J is TRBJ2-5; 7 bases are shared with TRBD1. Germline loops: CDR1 SGHRS, CDR2 YFSETQ. J lost 3 bases, V lost 0 bases, and 5 bases had no gene match. This CDR3 has 15 residues. The CDR3 is CASSLASGGEETQYF. The CDR3 DNA reads as TGCGCCAGCAGCTTGGCTTCAGGGGGTGAAGAGACCCAGTACTTC.

The V and J genes are TRBV7-8 and TRBJ2-1; TRBD1 is a possible D gene (5 bases). Germline V gene sequence: CDR1 SGHVS, CDR2 FQNEAQ. CDR3 length: 13 amino acids. Trimming pared 0 bases from V and 12 bases from J, leaving 12 bases between. CDR3 in DNA: TGTGCCAGCAGCTTAGCAGGGGTGGTTGGGCAGTTCTTC. It is translated as CASSLAGVVGQFF.

Note on this clonotype: At one of its ends the junction is not consistent with the germline gene, which may arise from a read error. The chain employs TRBV12-3 or TRBV12-4 and TRBJ2-7; D is ambiguous. The CDR3 has 13 amino acids. CDR3 coding DNA: TGTACCAGCAGTTTATTGGCAGAATACGAGCAGTACTTC. It yields the protein CTSSLLAEYEQYF.

This chain connects TRBV7-2 to TRBJ2-3; TRBD1 matches at 8 bases. The germline gives CDR1 SGHTA, CDR2 FQGNSA. The CDR3 has 14 residues. V dropped 1 base and J dropped 6; count of bases not matched to a gene: 3. CDR3 in amino acids: CASSLGTGIDTQYF. Here the CDR3 DNA reads TGTGCCAGCAGCTTAGGGACAGGGATCGATACGCAGTATTTT.

CDR3 amino acids: CASSHLGASTDTQYF. The CDR3 bases are TGTGCCAGCAGCCATCTTGGGGCTAGCACAGATACGCAGTATTTT. The genes are TRBV7-9 and TRBJ2-3; tentatively, D is TRBD1 (5 bases). Germline V gives CDR1 SEHNR, CDR2 FQNEAQ (reference sequence). The CDR3 is 15 amino acids. V shed 5 bases and J shed 0 bases, with 12 bases lying between them.

The chain combines TRBV7-2 with TRBJ2-7, with 8 bases lining up with TRBD2. V shed 6 bases and J 3 bases; nucleotides not matched to a gene: 4. Per the germline V gene, CDR1 is SGHTA and CDR2 is FQGNSA. This CDR3 is 13 amino acids long. CDR3 in DNA: TGTGCCAGCAGGGAAGCGGGAGTCTACGAGCAGTACTTC. Amino acids: CASREAGVYEQYF.

The gene calls are TRBV4-3 and TRBJ1-6; D is uncertain. CDR1 is LGHNA, CDR2 YSLEER, per germline. The CDR3 runs 16 residues. With 0 bases removed from V and 7 bases from J, the gap between germline ends came to 13 bases. This CDR3 reads CASSQEGKGRNSPLHF. The CDR3, as DNA: TGCGCCAGCAGCCAAGAGGGAAAAGGGAGAAATTCACCCCTCCACTTT.

CDR3 in amino acids: CASSVWAQDQPQHF. The CDR3 DNA reads as TGTGCCAGCAGTGTCTGGGCCCAAGATCAGCCCCAGCATTTT. V is TRBV12-3 or TRBV12-4 and J is TRBJ1-5; D not resolved. There are 14 residues in the CDR3. The V gene lost 5 bases and the J gene lost 5 bases, with 13 bases spanning the gap.

The J gene is TRBJ2-5, the V gene TRBV5-1; 11 bases align to TRBD1. Germline loops: CDR1 SGHRS, CDR2 YFSETQ. V shed 4 bases, J shed 3 bases, and the junction held 8 bases outside the gene matches. This CDR3 region has 16 residues. The CDR3, as DNA: TGCGCCAGCAGCGCCCCGATGGGACAGGGGGAAGAGACCCAGTACTTC. Translation gives CASSAPMGQGEETQYF.

The V call is TRBV5-1, the J call TRBJ2-3; 8 bases are shared with TRBD1. Germline CDR1 is SGHRS and CDR2 is YFSETQ. After removal of 4 bases from V and 10 bases from J, the junction contained 14 bases not matched to a gene. The CDR3 extends over 15 amino acids. The CDR3 bases are TGCGCCAGCAGCCCCGGACAGGGTGCGCCAGGTGCGCAGTATTTT. Translated: CASSPGQGAPGAQYF.

The rearrangement joins TRBV6-2 or TRBV6-3 to TRBJ2-1, with 9 bases that match TRBD1. The V and J ends lost 5 bases and 2 bases, in that order; junction bases with no gene match: 7. This CDR3 region has 16 residues. The germline gives CDR1 MNHEY, CDR2 SVGEGT. The CDR3 reads CASSPLTGGAYNEQFF. In nucleotides, the CDR3 is TGTGCCAGCAGTCCTCTAACAGGGGGCGCCTACAATGAGCAGTTCTTC.

The chain employs TRBV11-2 and TRBJ2-7; 7 nucleotides agree with TRBD1. Germline V gene sequence: CDR1 SGHAT, CDR2 FQNNGV. CDR3 length: 14 residues. V dropped 4 bases and J dropped 3; count of bases not matched to a gene: 6. The DNA of the CDR3 is TGTGCCAGCAGCTGGCCCGGGACAGACTACGAGCAGTACTTC. This codes for CASSWPGTDYEQYF.

J is TRBJ2-3 and V is TRBV28; D may be TRBD2 (7 bases). This CDR3 is 14 amino acids long. Per the germline V gene, CDR1 is MDHEN and CDR2 is SYDVKM. V was cut by 4 bases and J by 4 bases, with 12 bases left in between. CDR3: CASSSGGQADTQYF. The CDR3 DNA is TGTGCCAGCAGTTCGGGGGGCCAAGCAGATACGCAGTATTTT.

The gene calls are TRBV25-1 and TRBJ2-7; 10 positions match TRBD2. Germline CDR1 reads MGHDK; CDR2 reads SYGVNS. The length of the CDR3 is 14 residues. Trimming removed 8 bases from V and 1 base from J; junction bases left unmatched: 5. CDR3 residues: CASQRGGRSYEQYF. The CDR3 nucleotides are TGTGCCAGCCAGCGGGGGGGAAGGTCCTACGAGCAGTACTTC.